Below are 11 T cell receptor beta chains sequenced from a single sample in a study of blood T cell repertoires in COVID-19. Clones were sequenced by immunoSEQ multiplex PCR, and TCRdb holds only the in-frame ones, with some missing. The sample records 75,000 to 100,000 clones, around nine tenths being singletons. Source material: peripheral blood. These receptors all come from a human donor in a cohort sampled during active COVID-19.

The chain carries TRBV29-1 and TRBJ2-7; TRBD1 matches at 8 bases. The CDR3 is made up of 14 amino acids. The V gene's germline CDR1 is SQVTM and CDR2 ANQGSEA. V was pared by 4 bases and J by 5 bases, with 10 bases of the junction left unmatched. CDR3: CSVGQGAPGDEQYF. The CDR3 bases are TGCAGCGTTGGTCAGGGGGCCCCAGGTGACGAGCAGTACTTC.

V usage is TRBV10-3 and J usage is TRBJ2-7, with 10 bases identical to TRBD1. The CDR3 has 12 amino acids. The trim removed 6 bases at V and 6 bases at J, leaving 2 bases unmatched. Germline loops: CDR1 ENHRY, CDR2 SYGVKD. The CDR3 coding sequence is TGTGCCATCAGGAGGGACAGGGGCGAGCAGTACTTC. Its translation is CAIRRDRGEQYF.

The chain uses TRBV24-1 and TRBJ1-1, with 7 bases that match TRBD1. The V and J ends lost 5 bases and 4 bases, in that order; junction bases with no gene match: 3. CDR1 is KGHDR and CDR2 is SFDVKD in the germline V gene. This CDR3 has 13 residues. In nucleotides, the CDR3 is TGTGCCACCAGTGCAGGGGGAGGCACTGAAGCTTTCTTT. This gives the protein CATSAGGGTEAFF.

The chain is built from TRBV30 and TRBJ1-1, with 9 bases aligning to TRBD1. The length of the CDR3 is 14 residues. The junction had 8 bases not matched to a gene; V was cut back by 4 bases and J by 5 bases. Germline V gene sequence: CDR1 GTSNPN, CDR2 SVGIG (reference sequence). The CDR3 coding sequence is TGTGCCTGGATGGGGACAGGGCCCGGGACTGAAGCTTTCTTT. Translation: CAWMGTGPGTEAFF. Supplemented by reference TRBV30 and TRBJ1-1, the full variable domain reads SQTIHQWPATLVQPVGSPLSLECTVEGTSNPNLYWYRQAAGRGLQLLFYSVGIGQISSEVPQNLSASRPQDRQFILSSKKLLLSDSGFYLCAWMGTGPGTEAFFGQGTRLTVV.

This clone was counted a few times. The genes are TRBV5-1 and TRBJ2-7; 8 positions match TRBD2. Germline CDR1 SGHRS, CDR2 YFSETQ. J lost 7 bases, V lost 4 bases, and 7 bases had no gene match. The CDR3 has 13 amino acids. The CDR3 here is CASSTGLAGEQYF. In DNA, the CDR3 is TGCGCCAGCAGCACAGGACTAGCAGGAGAGCAGTACTTC.

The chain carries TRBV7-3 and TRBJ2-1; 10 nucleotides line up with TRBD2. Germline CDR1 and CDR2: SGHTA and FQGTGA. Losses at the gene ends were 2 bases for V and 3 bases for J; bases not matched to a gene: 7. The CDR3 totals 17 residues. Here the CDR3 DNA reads TGTGCCAGCAGCTTACAGGCTAGCGGGAGAGTCTACAATGAGCAGTTCTTC. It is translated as CASSLQASGRVYNEQFF.

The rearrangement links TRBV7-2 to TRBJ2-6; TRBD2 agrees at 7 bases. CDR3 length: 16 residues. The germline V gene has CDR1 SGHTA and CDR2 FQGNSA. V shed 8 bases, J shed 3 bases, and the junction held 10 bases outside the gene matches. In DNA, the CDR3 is TGTGCCAGCGGACCGGGGGGTACGGTTGGGGCCAACGTCCTGACTTTC. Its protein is CASGPGGTVGANVLTF.

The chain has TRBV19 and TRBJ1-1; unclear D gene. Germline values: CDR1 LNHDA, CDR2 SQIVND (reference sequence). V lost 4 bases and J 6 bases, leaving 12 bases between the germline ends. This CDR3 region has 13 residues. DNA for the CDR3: TGTGCCAGTAGTAGCCAGCGTTTTGCTGAAGCTTTCTTT. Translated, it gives CASSSQRFAEAFF.

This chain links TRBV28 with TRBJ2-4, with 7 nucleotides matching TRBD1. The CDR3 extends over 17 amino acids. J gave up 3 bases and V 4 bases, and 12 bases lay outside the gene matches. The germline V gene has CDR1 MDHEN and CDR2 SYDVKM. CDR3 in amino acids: CASSSTDRPVGKNIQYF. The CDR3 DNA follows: TGTGCCAGCAGTTCAACGGACAGGCCGGTCGGCAAAAACATTCAGTACTTC.

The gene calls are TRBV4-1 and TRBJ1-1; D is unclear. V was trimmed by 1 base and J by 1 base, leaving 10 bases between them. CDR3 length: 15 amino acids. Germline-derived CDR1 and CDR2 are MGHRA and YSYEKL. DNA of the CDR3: TGCGCCAGCAGCCAAGCGGTTCGTGGGAACACTGAAGCTTTCTTT. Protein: CASSQAVRGNTEAFF.

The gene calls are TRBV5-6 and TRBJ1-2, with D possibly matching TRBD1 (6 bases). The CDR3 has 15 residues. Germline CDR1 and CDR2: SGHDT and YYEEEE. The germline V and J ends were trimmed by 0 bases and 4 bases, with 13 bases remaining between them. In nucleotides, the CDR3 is TGTGCCAGCAGCTTGGGTGGCAGGGGCCCCTATGGCTACACCTTC. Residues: CASSLGGRGPYGYTF.